This T cell receptor beta chain was sequenced for a study of blood T cell repertoires in COVID-19. The overall study: The United States, Italy and Spain supplied acute and convalescent COVID-19 samples. Sources were T cells, B-cell-depleted T cells, or PBMCs; the material itself was cDNA or gDNA.

How the authors handled the data: Scientists estimated how many nucleated cells there were by amplifying reference gene primers. Produced via immunoSEQ multiplex PCR; TCRdb's table is partial and in-frame only. The DNA was the basis for D and trimming; V, J and clone size are from that table. The table lists about 68,000 clones, roughly 73% of them singletons. V was trimmed by 0 bases and J by 1 base, leaving 12 bases between them. Germline V gives CDR1 LNHDA, CDR2 SQIVND (reference sequence). The CDR3 consists of 16 residues. V gene TRBV19 combines with J gene TRBJ1-1; D unresolved. The sequence came from a woman aged 55-70 years with acute or convalescent COVID-19. Sequenced material: peripheral blood. CDR3 loop: CASSIDLRRGNTEAFF. The CDR3 DNA is TGTGCCAGTAGTATAGATCTAAGACGGGGGAACACTGAAGCTTTCTTT.